This T cell receptor beta chain originates from a study of T cells in women clearing cervical HPV infection. This CDR3 is built from 15 residues. V lost 4 bases and J lost 1; bases outside the gene matches: 2. The germline V gene has CDR1 MGHRA and CDR2 YSYEKL. Profiled with immunoSEQ multiplex PCR; TCRdb holds only in-frame clones, not every one. The sample's table shows about 20,000 clones. MY09/MY11 PCR detected cervical HPV DNA; dot-blot assigned genotypes. Comment on this clone: Sequencing ends 3 residues short of the CDR3 end; the germline J gene provides the rest.

Sequencing was done on a sample of blood buffy coat. The sequence was obtained from a woman aged 18-69 years with a cervical HPV16 infection that either progressed to CIN3+ or cleared (not recorded which). The chain is built from TRBV4-1 and TRBJ1-4; 8 bases fit TRBD1. The CDR3 reads CASSRGQGTNEKLFF. The DNA read from the CDR3 is TGCGCCAGCAGCCGAGGACAGGGAACTAATGAAAAA.